This T cell receptor beta chain was documented in a study of blood T cells in healthy people across ages (dated by TCRdb to 2015 to 2017). Study-wide context: Template switching captured roughly one uniquely barcoded TCR beta cDNA molecule per two T cells in model experiments. To track age-related changes in TCR beta repertoire diversity, the study relied on deep sequencing normalized with unique cDNA molecular identifiers. Four age groups were formed from the donors: young (average around 15 years), middle-aged (around 39), aged (around 62) and long-lived (about 75). Using the same blood draw, the study looked at two additional independent replicas of 1 million unique cDNA reads for two donors, one aged 18 to 30 and the other aged 80 or older. Paper-wide results and their limitations: The CMV infection status of donors was not known, potentially confounding age-related changes in expanded clonotypes. Because profiling used bulk unsorted PBMCs, naive and antigen-experienced compartments could not be compared conclusively. Observed TCR beta diversity correlated strongly with the percentage of naive T cells measured by flow cytometry. The long-lived group showed more naive CD4+ T cells, fewer expanded clones and increased TCR diversity than the aged group, suggesting age selection. As age increased, observed TCR beta diversity per million T cells dropped in a roughly linear way, and a significant reduction was already evident by age 40. Total diversity estimates from one million sequenced T cells were considered lower bounds and underestimates.

Donors were 39 systemically healthy Caucasian individuals from Russia aged about 6 to 100 years. Roughly 11 milliliters of peripheral blood were drawn from each donor into EDTA-treated Vacutainer tubes. Ficoll-Paque density-gradient centrifugation was used to isolate PBMCs, with at least 6.5 million per sample. Total RNA was extracted from PBMCs with Trizol reagent, with at least 5.5 micrograms obtained per sample. For every donor, an aliquot of PBMCs went through flow cytometry to measure the percentages of naive CD45RAhigh/CD27high T cells. Libraries were made using 5' RACE. The reads were generated on an Illumina HiSeq 2500. The second PCR ran for roughly 7 to 12 cycles and used a J-beta primer mix along with a sample-barcoded 5' primer. A template-switch 5' adaptor carrying 12 random nucleotides introduced a unique molecular identifier onto each TCR beta cDNA molecule. At least 2.5 million CDR3-containing paired-end reads were obtained from each sample. All of the RNA was converted into first-strand cDNA using the Mint cDNA synthesis kit, with a TRBC-specific oligonucleotide serving as the primer. Following uracil-DNA glycosylase treatment, all cDNA underwent a first 18-cycle PCR with the universal primers M1SS and BC2_uni_R. In the paper's pipeline: Normalization of each sample was performed by random selection of 1 million high-quality reads, each carrying a distinct molecular identifier. Reads sharing molecular identifiers were discarded rather than binned into consensus sequences. CDR3 identification, clonotype clustering and error correction used MiTCR with a Q25 quality threshold and the strictest error-elimination algorithm. A nonparametric unseen species model with Euler transformation was used to estimate a lower bound on total TCR beta diversity. TCRdb reprocessed the public reads (quality trimming at Q25 with fastp, clone calling with MiXCR) and kept in-frame beta chains. Entries are consolidated by CDR3 protein sequence, retaining the most common genes and DNA. The V and J calls were determined by TCRdb, not by the authors. Across this sample there are 800,000 or so distinct CDR3 sequences, with approximately 25% seen only once. Of the sample, 3% to 4% is held by the ten largest clones.

Spanning cysteine to phenylalanine, the CDR3 consists of 14 amino acids. Only CDR3 DNA remains: 42 bases, in frame from the first base. Germline trimming: 5 bases from V, 3 bases from J; junction bases outside gene matches: 7. The table lists this clonotype with a few counts. Its antigen is still unknown. Base-call qualities are not available, and no considerably larger clone is one nucleotide away. In addition, the sample was reused for a study of T cells of mothers and their children. The second study also describes: Nine systemically healthy Caucasian individuals served as donors, namely three mothers together with their six children. cDNA synthesis consumed the entire amount of extracted RNA, loaded at approximately 1.6 ug RNA in each 15 ul reaction. In the second PCR, the M1S primer introduced both the sample barcodes and 2-4 random nucleotides. Each mother yielded over 9 million TCR beta CDR3 reads and each child 3 million or so reads. Thymic selection similarly shapes TCR recombination output in related and unrelated pairs, with minor effect from inherited differences. Normalized repertoire overlap was always slightly but never significantly higher in related than unrelated mother-child pairs. With a sensitivity of approximately 96 clones per million clonotypes, no persistent microchimeric T cell clones were detected. Deep NGS was used in the study to compare the TCR beta repertoires of mothers and children and to look for features that separate related mother-child pairs from unrelated individuals. Mothers averaged around 43 +/- 4 years of age and children averaged roughly 11 +/- 4 years. After adapter ligation was performed with NEBNext reagents, the libraries were sequenced on an Illumina HiSeq 2000 with 100+100 nt paired-end reads. To prevent cross-contamination, the mother and child libraries were prepared one month apart and sequenced in separate runs. For each donor, somewhere between roughly 500,000 and 2,100,000 distinct TCR beta clonotypes were identified. Naive TCR beta clonotypes were estimated from low-frequency clonotypes matched to each donor's FACS-determined naive share, without sorting.

The rearrangement combines TRBV12-3 or TRBV12-4 with TRBJ2-7, and 7 bases in between align with TRBD1. The sequenced material came from blood. The receptor's source is a boy between 10 and 17 years old in good health. The DNA sequence is given as TGTGCCAGCAGTCCATACGGGACAGACTACGAGCAGTACTTC. Translation gives CASSPYGTDYEQYF.